The 14 T cell receptor beta chains below were found in one sample sequenced in a study of T-cell reconstitution after alpha-beta-depleted transplantation in children (dated by TCRdb to about 2016). The sample's treatment or condition label, decoded: allogeneic hematopoietic cell transplantation with graft depleted of TCRalphabeta T cells and CD19 B cells. The library was generated by PCR. Sequencing was performed on an Illumina HiSeq 2500. TCR library preparation used molecular barcoding, with unique molecular identifiers applied to normalize quantification of the TCRbeta repertoire. Clones were called with MiXCR by TCRdb after fastp trimmed the public reads at Q25, and only in-frame beta chains were retained. Merged by CDR3 protein, the rows form single entries marked with the most common genes and DNA. The sample data list 70,000 or so distinct CDR3 sequences, and about a tenth of these were observed just once. The top ten hold around 14% of the sample.

The specimen was PBMCs, collected before TCRalphabeta/CD19-depleted stem cell transplant. The receptors were gathered from a boy aged 10-17 years with acute myeloid leukemia, due to receive a stem cell transplant.

This clonotype was seen a handful of times. The chain links TRBV7-9 to TRBJ2-1; unclear D gene. V was clipped by 5 bases and J by 4 bases, with 9 bases between them. CDR3 size: 13 residues. Germline V gene sequence: CDR1 SEHNR, CDR2 FQNEAQ (reference sequence). The CDR3 nucleotides are TGTGCCAGCAGCCCCCGCGTATACAATGAGCAGTTCTTC. This encodes CASSPRVYNEQFF.

The sample holds many counts of this clonotype. The chain recombines TRBV7-9 with TRBJ2-2; weak D call: TRBD1 (6 bases). The CDR3 totals 16 residues. Germline V CDR1 and CDR2: SEHNR, FQNEAQ (reference sequence). V was trimmed by 4 bases and J by 2 bases, leaving 14 bases between them. CDR3 loop: CASSSFPGANTGELFF. The CDR3 coding sequence is TGTGCCAGCAGCTCCTTCCCAGGGGCCAACACCGGGGAGCTGTTTTTT.

In this sample, this clonotype turned up many times. The V gene is TRBV11-1, the J gene TRBJ2-3, with TRBD1 identical over 7 bases. Losses at the gene ends were 6 bases for V and 0 bases for J; bases not matched to a gene: 3. The CDR3 loop spans 14 amino acids. Looked up from germline, CDR1 is SGHAT and CDR2 is FQDESV (reference sequence). The CDR3 sequence: CASSWDSSTDTQYF. In nucleotides, the CDR3 is TGTGCCAGCAGTTGGGACAGTAGCACAGATACGCAGTATTTT.

This clonotype appeared many times. The V call is TRBV7-2, the J call TRBJ2-7; 9 positions match TRBD2. The germline gives CDR1 SGHTA, CDR2 FQGNSA. The ends lost 1 base at V and 5 bases at J; junction bases unmatched: 3. The CDR3 is made up of 14 amino acids. CDR3: CASSLGAGGNEQYF. The CDR3 DNA reads TGTGCCAGCAGCTTAGGGGCGGGAGGGAACGAGCAGTACTTC. Drawing the rest from reference TRBV7-2 and TRBJ2-7, the complete variable domain is GAGVSQSPSNKVTEKGKDVELRCDPISGHTALYWYRQSLGQGLEFLIYFQGNSAPDKSGLPSDRFSAERTGGSVSTLTIQRTQQEDSAVYLCASSLGAGGNEQYFGPGTRLTVT.

In its sample, this clonotype was seen many times. CDR3 residues: CSARLTVDSNQPQHF. CDR3 nucleotides: TGCAGTGCGAGACTGACAGTTGATAGCAATCAGCCCCAGCATTTT. J is TRBJ1-5 and V is TRBV20-1, with D perhaps matching TRBD1 (5 bases). Trimming removed 6 bases from V and 0 bases from J, with 15 bases in between. The CDR3 runs 15 residues. Germline values: CDR1 DFQATT, CDR2 SNEGSKA (reference sequence).

This clonotype was observed many times. The CDR3 is CASSFIRLPAEQYF. In DNA, the CDR3 is TGTGCCAGCAGTTTTATTCGTCTGCCGGCCGAGCAGTACTTC. V gene TRBV28 combines with J gene TRBJ2-7; D call uncertain. Germline V CDR1 and CDR2: MDHEN, SYDVKM. The CDR3 totals 14 residues. The V gene lost 3 bases and the J gene lost 6 bases, with 15 bases spanning the gap.

The chain links TRBV2 to TRBJ2-3, with D tentatively TRBD1 (5 bases). The CDR3 length is 16 residues. Germline V gene data show CDR1 as SNHLY and CDR2 as FYNNEI. Trimming took 7 bases from V and 3 from J, leaving 20 bases between them. CDR3 sequence (DNA): TGTGCCAGCAACCCGTGGCAGGGATCTGTTACAGATACGCAGTATTTT. This sequence encodes CASNPWQGSVTDTQYF.

The gene calls are TRBV13 and TRBJ2-3, with D maybe TRBD1 (5 bases). The germline V gene encodes CDR1 PRHDT and CDR2 FYEKMQ (reference sequence). V shed 3 bases and J shed 4 bases, with 11 bases lying between them. The CDR3 consists of 14 residues. The CDR3 spells CASSLGLGADTQYF. In DNA form, the CDR3 reads TGTGCCAGCAGCTTGGGGCTAGGAGCAGATACGCAGTATTTT.

This clonotype was counted a single time. A much larger clone differs by one base, so this may be a read error. V usage is TRBV18 and J usage is TRBJ2-5; D is perhaps TRBD2 (5 bases). CDR3 length: 13 residues. Germline CDR1 and CDR2: KGHSH and LQKENI. The CDR3 protein is CAGSPPRAGDQYF. The CDR3 DNA is TGTGCCGGCTCACCACCGCGGGCAGGAGACCAGTACTTC.

This clonotype was seen many times. The V call is TRBV6-5, the J call TRBJ1-4, with 9 positions matching TRBD1. After removal of 2 bases from V and 7 bases from J, the junction contained 2 bases not matched to a gene. CDR1 and CDR2 from the germline V gene are MNHEY and SVGAGI. The CDR3 length is 14 residues. This CDR3 is CASSYGTGSEKLFF. For the CDR3, the DNA is TGTGCCAGCAGTTACGGGACAGGGTCTGAAAAACTGTTTTTT.

The table lists this clonotype with many counts. This chain connects TRBV3-1 to TRBJ2-1; D call uncertain. The CDR3 has 12 amino acids. The V gene lost 5 bases and the J gene lost 6 bases, with 8 bases spanning the gap. Germline CDR1 LGHDT, CDR2 YNNKEL (reference sequence). The CDR3 loop is CASSYTPNEQFF. CDR3 nucleotide sequence: TGTGCCAGCAGCTACACCCCCAATGAGCAGTTCTTC.

This clonotype was seen many times. The chain is built from TRBV7-9 and TRBJ2-5; 10 nucleotides agree with TRBD2. Trimming at V came to 5 bases and at J to 2 bases, leaving 8 bases not matched to a gene. The V gene's germline CDR1 is SEHNR and CDR2 FQNEAQ (reference sequence). This CDR3 comprises 16 residues. DNA of the CDR3: TGTGCCAGCAGCAAAAATAGCGGGGGGATTCAAGAGACCCAGTACTTC. Translating it yields CASSKNSGGIQETQYF.

The sample holds many counts of this clonotype. The chain recombines TRBV7-2 with TRBJ2-7, with 13 bases matching TRBD2. CDR3 length: 14 amino acids. V trimming: 3 bases; J trimming: 6 bases; junction bases outside the gene matches: 2. Germline CDR1 and CDR2: SGHTA and FQGNSA. The CDR3 reads CASSFTSGRAEQYF. For the CDR3, the DNA is TGTGCCAGCAGCTTTACTAGCGGGAGGGCCGAGCAGTACTTC.

This clonotype was detected ten times or more. This chain uses TRBV20-1 with TRBJ2-5; TRBD1 aligns across 7 bases. The germline V gene has CDR1 DFQATT and CDR2 SNEGSKA (reference sequence). The CDR3 runs 12 residues. Trimming removed 3 bases from V and 14 bases from J; junction bases left unmatched: 12. The chain's CDR3 is CSAREQGQEPYF. The DNA for the CDR3 is TGCAGTGCTAGGGAACAAGGACAGGAGCCTTACTTC.